The 29 T cell receptor beta chains below all came from one sample that was sequenced in a study of blood T cells in healthy people across ages (dated by TCRdb to the mid-2010s). Library prep was done by 5' RACE. Reads for this sample came from an Illumina HiSeq 2500. The second PCR ran for roughly 7 to 12 cycles and used a J-beta primer mix along with a sample-barcoded 5' primer. The raw public reads went through TCRdb reprocessing: fastp at Q25, MiXCR clone calling, in-frame beta chains kept. CDR3 protein duplicates are merged, each entry listing the most common genes and DNA. The sample profile shows approximately 1,100,000 distinct CDR3 sequences; 40% to 55% of them were found once. The biggest ten clones account for under 20% of the sample. The specimen sequenced was blood. The receptors here all came from a woman between 55 and 75 years old in good health.

This clonotype appeared a single time. The chain combines TRBV11-2 with TRBJ2-5, with 12 bases lining up with TRBD2. V lost 1 base and J lost 2; bases outside the gene matches: 8. The CDR3 spans 18 residues. CDR1 and CDR2 from the germline V gene are SGHAT and FQNNGV. The CDR3: CASSLGLAGELGQETQYF. CDR3 in DNA: TGTGCCAGCAGCTTAGGACTAGCGGGAGAATTGGGGCAAGAGACCCAGTACTTC.

This clonotype was counted between two and nine times. The V call is TRBV12-3 or TRBV12-4, the J call TRBJ2-1, with TRBD2 matching over 7 bases. Trimming at V came to 3 bases and at J to 0 bases, leaving 8 bases not matched to a gene. The length of the CDR3 is 17 residues. The CDR3 DNA reads as TGTGCCAGCAGTTTCTTTGCGGGAGTCCGCTCCTACAATGAGCAGTTCTTC. Translating gives CASSFFAGVRSYNEQFF.

V gene TRBV20-1 combines with J gene TRBJ2-1, with TRBD2 matching 8 bases. The CDR3 contains 21 residues. Germline CDR1 and CDR2: DFQATT and SNEGSKA (reference sequence). The V and J ends lost 5 bases and 8 bases, in that order; junction bases with no gene match: 32. CDR3 nucleotides: TGCAGTGCTCCCTACTCTGAACAGCGGGAGAAAATCATGTACCCAAAGGATGAGCAGTTCTTC. This encodes CSAPYSEQREKIMYPKDEQFF.

The rearrangement uses TRBV14 and TRBJ2-5, with D unclear. From germline, CDR1 is SGHDN and CDR2 FVKESK. The length of the CDR3 is 13 residues. V was pared by 0 bases and J by 5 bases, with 7 bases between. The DNA of the CDR3 is TGTGCCAGCAGCCAAGATCTTATGGAGACCCAGTACTTC. The encoded protein is CASSQDLMETQYF.

The CDR3 DNA reads TGCAGTGCTAGAGAAGAGGGCTCCTATGGCTACACCTTC. It encodes CSAREEGSYGYTF. The chain has TRBV20-1 and TRBJ1-2; D gene unclear. With 0 bases removed from V and 4 bases from J, the gap between germline ends came to 9 bases. This CDR3 spans 13 amino acids. The germline V gene encodes CDR1 DFQATT and CDR2 SNEGSKA (reference sequence).

The chain has TRBV5-4 and TRBJ2-7, with 9 bases matching TRBD2. Trimming took 3 bases from V and 2 from J; bases not matched to a gene: 6. This CDR3 is 15 amino acids long. Germline CDR1 SGHNT, CDR2 YYREEE (reference sequence). The CDR3 region is CASSSPTSGAYEQYF. In nucleotides, the CDR3 is TGTGCCAGCAGCTCCCCGACTAGCGGCGCCTACGAGCAGTACTTC.

This CDR3 is CSAGVGQGDYSNQPQHF. For the CDR3, the DNA is TGCAGTGCCGGGGTTGGACAGGGGGATTATAGCAATCAGCCCCAGCATTTT. V usage is TRBV20-1 and J usage is TRBJ1-5; TRBD1 matches at 10 bases. This CDR3 has 17 amino acids. CDR1 DFQATT and CDR2 SNEGSKA come from the germline V gene (reference sequence). V lost 6 bases, J lost 0 bases, and 11 bases stayed unmatched.

The J gene is TRBJ2-3, the V gene TRBV5-5, with 7 bases aligning to TRBD1. From germline, CDR1 is SGHKS and CDR2 YYEKEE (reference sequence). The ends lost 1 base at V and 6 bases at J; junction bases unmatched: 5. The CDR3 is made up of 14 amino acids. CDR3 nucleotides: TGTGCCAGCAGCTTGTACAGGGGTGGGGATACGCAGTATTTT. Its protein is CASSLYRGGDTQYF.

The rearrangement links TRBV3-1 to TRBJ2-5, with D perhaps matching TRBD1 (5 bases). The germline gives CDR1 LGHDT, CDR2 YNNKEL (reference sequence). Trimming took off 7 bases at V and 2 bases at J, with 11 bases between the two ends. This CDR3 has 13 amino acids. CDR3 in amino acids: CASKGPAQETQYF. The CDR3 region has the DNA TGTGCCAGCAAGGGGCCCGCTCAAGAGACCCAGTACTTC.

This chain uses TRBV27 with TRBJ1-2; D perhaps matches TRBD1 (6 bases). The V gene lost 7 bases and the J gene lost 4 bases, with 25 bases spanning the gap. Germline CDR1 reads MNHEY; CDR2 reads SMNVEV (reference sequence). The CDR3 sequence is 17 residues long. CDR3 sequence: CASTYLDPTQGFYGYTF. For the CDR3, the DNA is TGTGCCAGCACCTATCTCGACCCAACACAGGGCTTCTATGGCTACACCTTC.

This chain connects TRBV20-1 to TRBJ2-7; no definite D call. V was clipped by 4 bases and J by 2 bases, with 15 bases between them. Germline values: CDR1 DFQATT, CDR2 SNEGSKA (reference sequence). The CDR3 contains 14 residues. This chain's CDR3 is CSANPTGPAYEQYF. Here the CDR3 DNA reads TGCAGTGCTAACCCTACCGGACCAGCCTACGAGCAGTACTTC.

J is TRBJ2-1 and V is TRBV6-1; 14 bases fit TRBD2. J lost 4 bases, V lost 1 base, and 12 bases had no gene match. Germline V gives CDR1 MNHNS, CDR2 SASEGT. The CDR3 extends over 20 amino acids. CDR3 nucleotides: TGTGCCAGCAGTGAAGTGACGAGGACTAGCGGGAGGAATCGGTACAATGAGCAGTTCTTC. It translates to CASSEVTRTSGRNRYNEQFF.

This chain joins TRBV6-5 and TRBJ2-5; TRBD2 matches at 8 bases. The CDR3 is 13 amino acids. Germline trimming cut 8 bases from V and 4 bases from J; bases unmatched to any gene: 6. In germline, CDR1 is MNHEY, CDR2 SVGAGI. CDR3 in DNA: TGTGCCAGCGGGCGGGGGGCGGGAGAGACCCAGTACTTC. Amino acids: CASGRGAGETQYF.

At least ten counts were recorded for this clonotype. The genes are TRBV5-5 and TRBJ2-6; D is ambiguous. The CDR3 extends over 14 amino acids. V was shortened by 5 bases and J by 0 bases, with 6 bases between the two germline ends. CDR1 and CDR2 (germline): SGHKS, YYEKEE (reference sequence). CDR3 residues: CASSVLSGANVLTF. The CDR3 DNA reads as TGTGCCAGCAGTGTTCTCTCTGGGGCCAACGTCCTGACTTTC.

The chain combines TRBV20-1 with TRBJ2-1; 9 positions agree with TRBD2. V lost 0 bases and J lost 7; bases outside the gene matches: 7. The CDR3 consists of 15 residues. Germline V gene data show CDR1 as DFQATT and CDR2 as SNEGSKA (reference sequence). This chain's CDR3 is CSARDPGTSLNEQFF. The CDR3 DNA sequence: TGCAGTGCTAGAGATCCCGGGACTAGCTTAAATGAGCAGTTCTTC.

The chain has TRBV29-1 and TRBJ2-5; D remains ambiguous. This CDR3 is 10 amino acids long. Germline V CDR1 and CDR2: SQVTM, ANQGSEA. V gave up 1 base and J gave up 11 bases, with 8 bases separating them. CDR3: CSVEVNEQYF. The CDR3, as DNA: TGCAGCGTTGAAGTAAATGAGCAGTACTTC.

The rearrangement joins TRBV12-3 or TRBV12-4 to TRBJ1-5, with TRBD1 matching 8 bases. Losses at the gene ends were 5 bases for V and 7 bases for J; bases not matched to a gene: 16. The CDR3 is made up of 17 amino acids. The CDR3 loop reads CASSQRMDRAGGQPQHF. In nucleotides, the CDR3 is TGTGCCAGCAGTCAACGCATGGACAGGGCAGGTGGGCAGCCCCAGCATTTT.

The chain links TRBV29-1 to TRBJ2-7; TRBD1 aligns across 7 bases. J was trimmed by 3 bases and V by 6 bases; bases with no gene match: 8. Per the germline V gene, CDR1 is SQVTM and CDR2 is ANQGSEA. The CDR3 has 13 residues. As DNA, the CDR3 is TGCAGCGTACGACAGGGTATTGTCTACGAGCAGTACTTC. It yields the protein CSVRQGIVYEQYF.

In this sample, this clonotype turned up a few times. V is TRBV29-1 and J is TRBJ2-7, with D possibly matching TRBD2 (5 bases). The germline V gene encodes CDR1 SQVTM and CDR2 ANQGSEA. V lost 5 bases to trimming and J lost 3 bases, with 14 bases between them. This CDR3 region has 13 residues. The CDR3 sequence: CSVRWRTDYEQYF. In DNA form, the CDR3 reads TGCAGCGTTCGATGGCGGACTGACTACGAGCAGTACTTC.

This clonotype was observed a handful of times. The V and J genes are TRBV20-1 and TRBJ2-6; D is possibly TRBD1 (5 bases). This CDR3 region has 16 residues. Germline lookup yields CDR1 DFQATT and CDR2 SNEGSKA (reference sequence). Between the trimmed V and J ends, which lost 2 bases and 1 base, there was a span of 12 bases. The CDR3 is CSARLGLTSGANVLTF. The CDR3 DNA is TGCAGTGCTAGATTGGGGCTAACTTCTGGGGCCAACGTCCTGACTTTC.

The rearrangement joins TRBV7-3 to TRBJ2-6; D gene uncertain. The CDR3 is 21 amino acids. Trimming stripped 3 bases from V and 3 bases from J, with 27 bases between. Germline values: CDR1 SGHTA, CDR2 FQGTGA. The CDR3 nucleotides are TGTGCCAGCAGCTTCCTAAAGGACCTCGAAGGGCGTCGCTTTGGGGCCAACGTCCTGACTTTC. Protein: CASSFLKDLEGRRFGANVLTF.

This clonotype was detected a few times. The chain has TRBV29-1 and TRBJ1-4, with a possible D match to TRBD1 (6 bases). Germline-derived CDR1 and CDR2 are SQVTM and ANQGSEA. This CDR3 comprises 13 residues. V was shortened by 5 bases and J by 0 bases, with 7 bases between the two germline ends. CDR3 residues: CSVRTATNEKLFF. CDR3 bases: TGCAGCGTTCGGACAGCAACTAATGAAAAACTGTTTTTT.

The gene calls are TRBV2 and TRBJ2-1, with 12 nucleotides matching TRBD2. CDR3 length: 15 residues. Germline trimming cut 8 bases from V and 4 bases from J; bases unmatched to any gene: 6. The germline gives CDR1 SNHLY, CDR2 FYNNEI. CDR3 sequence: CASCPLAGGYNEQFF. In DNA, the CDR3 is TGTGCCAGCTGTCCCCTAGCGGGAGGGTACAATGAGCAGTTCTTC.

This clonotype was detected a few times. The chain links TRBV20-1 to TRBJ2-7; the match to TRBD2 covers 9 bases. CDR1 and CDR2 from the germline V gene are DFQATT and SNEGSKA (reference sequence). CDR3 size: 13 residues. V lost 6 bases to trimming and J lost 4 bases; unmatched junction nucleotides: 7. CDR3 DNA: TGCAGTGCAACCTCGCGGGAGGGTTACGAGCAGTACTTC. Translating it yields CSATSREGYEQYF.

The chain recombines TRBV20-1 with TRBJ1-6; perhaps TRBD1 as D (6 bases). This CDR3 is 14 amino acids long. Germline CDR1 reads DFQATT; CDR2 reads SNEGSKA (reference sequence). V was shortened by 4 bases and J by 4 bases, with 11 bases between the two germline ends. The CDR3 DNA sequence: TGCAGTGCTACGGTACAGGGATATAATTCACCCCTCCACTTT. Translation gives CSATVQGYNSPLHF.

The V and J genes are TRBV2 and TRBJ1-2; 7 bases are a match to TRBD1. This CDR3 comprises 15 residues. V was clipped by 4 bases and J by 3 bases; unmatched bases: 8. CDR1 is SNHLY, CDR2 FYNNEI, per germline. CDR3 loop: CASSGGTAKYYGYTF. CDR3 coding DNA: TGTGCCAGCAGTGGTGGGACAGCTAAATACTATGGCTACACCTTC. Full variable domain (remainder filled in from reference TRBV2 and TRBJ1-2): EPEVTQTPSHQVTQMGQEVILRCVPISNHLYFYWYRQILGQKVEFLVSFYNNEISEKSEIFDDQFSVERPDGSNFTLKIRSTKLEDSAMYFCASSGGTAKYYGYTFGSGTRLTVV.

The chain is built from TRBV7-8 and TRBJ2-3; TRBD2 matches 7 bases. With V trimmed by 3 bases and J by 0 bases, 12 bases remained unmatched. Per germline, CDR1 SGHVS and CDR2 FQNEAQ. The length of the CDR3 is 18 residues. The CDR3 DNA is TGTGCCAGCAGCTTCGTCCCGCGGACTAGTCGAAGCACAGATACGCAGTATTTT. Translated, it gives CASSFVPRTSRSTDTQYF.

This clonotype turned up a few times. V usage is TRBV20-1 and J usage is TRBJ1-5, with D perhaps TRBD1 (6 bases). V shed 2 bases and J shed 4 bases, with 18 bases lying between them. The CDR3 contains 16 residues. CDR1 and CDR2 from the germline V gene are DFQATT and SNEGSKA (reference sequence). The CDR3 here is CSARFSGGAQNQPQHF. CDR3 sequence (DNA): TGCAGTGCTAGATTTTCCGGGGGGGCCCAAAATCAGCCCCAGCATTTT.

This clonotype was seen more than once but under ten times. The chain joins TRBV28 to TRBJ1-2; D unresolved. Per the germline V gene, CDR1 is MDHEN and CDR2 is SYDVKM. V was trimmed by 3 bases and J by 13 bases, leaving 18 bases between them. This CDR3 contains 13 residues. In nucleotides, the CDR3 is TGTGCCAGCAGTTTCCGAAGCGGGAAGAGGTGCACCTTC. It specifies CASSFRSGKRCTF.